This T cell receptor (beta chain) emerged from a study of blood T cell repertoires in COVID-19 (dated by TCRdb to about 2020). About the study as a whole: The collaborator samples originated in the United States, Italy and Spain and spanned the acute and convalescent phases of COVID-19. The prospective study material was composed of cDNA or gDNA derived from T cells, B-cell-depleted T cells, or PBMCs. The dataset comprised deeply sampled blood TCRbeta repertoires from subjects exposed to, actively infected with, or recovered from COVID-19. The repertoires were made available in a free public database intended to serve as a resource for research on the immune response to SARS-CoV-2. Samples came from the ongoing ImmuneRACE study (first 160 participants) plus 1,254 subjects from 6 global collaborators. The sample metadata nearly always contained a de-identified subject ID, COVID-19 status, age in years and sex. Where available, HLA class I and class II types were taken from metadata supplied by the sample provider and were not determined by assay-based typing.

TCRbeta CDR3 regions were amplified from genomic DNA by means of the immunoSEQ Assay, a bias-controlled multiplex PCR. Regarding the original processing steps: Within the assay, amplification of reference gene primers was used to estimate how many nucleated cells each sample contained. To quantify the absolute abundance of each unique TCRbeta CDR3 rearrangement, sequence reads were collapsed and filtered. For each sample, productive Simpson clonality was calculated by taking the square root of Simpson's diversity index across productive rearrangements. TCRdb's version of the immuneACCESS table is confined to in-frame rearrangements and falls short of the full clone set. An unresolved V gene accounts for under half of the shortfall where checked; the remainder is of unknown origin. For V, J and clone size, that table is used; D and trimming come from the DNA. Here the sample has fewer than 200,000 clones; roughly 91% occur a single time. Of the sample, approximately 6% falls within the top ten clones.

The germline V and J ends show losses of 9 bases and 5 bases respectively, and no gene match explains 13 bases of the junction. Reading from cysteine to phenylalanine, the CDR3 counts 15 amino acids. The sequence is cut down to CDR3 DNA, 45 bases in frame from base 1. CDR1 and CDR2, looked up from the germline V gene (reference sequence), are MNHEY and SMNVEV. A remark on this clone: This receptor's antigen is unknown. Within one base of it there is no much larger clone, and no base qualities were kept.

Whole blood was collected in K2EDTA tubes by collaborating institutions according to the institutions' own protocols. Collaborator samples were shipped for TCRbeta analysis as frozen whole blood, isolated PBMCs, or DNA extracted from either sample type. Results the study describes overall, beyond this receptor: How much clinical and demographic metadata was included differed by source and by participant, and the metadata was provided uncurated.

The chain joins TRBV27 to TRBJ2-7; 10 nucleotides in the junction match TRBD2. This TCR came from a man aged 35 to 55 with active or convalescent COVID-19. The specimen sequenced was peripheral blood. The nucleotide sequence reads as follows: TGTGCCAGTCTGGGTAGCGGGAGGAGTATCGACGAGCAGTACTTC. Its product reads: CASLGSGRSIDEQYF.